This TCR beta chain is from a study of blood T cell repertoires in COVID-19. Libraries were prepared by immunoSEQ multiplex PCR; TCRdb keeps only in-frame clonotypes and omits some of them. Here the sample spans 200,000 or so clones, about 87% being singletons. The CDR3 loop spans 14 amino acids. V gave up 0 bases and J gave up 8 bases, with 14 bases separating them. Looked up from germline, CDR1 is SGHRS and CDR2 is YFSETQ. The sequence derives from a man aged 30-40 years with COVID-19, enrolled during active disease. Sequencing used peripheral blood. This chain uses TRBV5-1 with TRBJ1-2; possible D gene TRBD1, 5 bases. The CDR3 nucleotides read TGCGCCAGCAGCTTGGCCCGGGAGAGGGACGGCTACACCTTC. It codes for CASSLARERDGYTF.